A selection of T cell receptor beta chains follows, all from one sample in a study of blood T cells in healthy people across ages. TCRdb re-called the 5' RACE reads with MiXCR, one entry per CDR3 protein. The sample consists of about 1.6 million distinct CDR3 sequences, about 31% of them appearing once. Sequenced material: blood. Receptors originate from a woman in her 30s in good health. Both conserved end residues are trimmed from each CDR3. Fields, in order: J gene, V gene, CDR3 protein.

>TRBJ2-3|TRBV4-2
ASSQERGQGDTQY
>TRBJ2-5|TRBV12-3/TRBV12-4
ASSLEGWEQY
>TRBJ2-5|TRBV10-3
AISESNGGQETQY
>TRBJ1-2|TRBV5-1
ASSFPGPEVT
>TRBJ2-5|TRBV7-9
ASSDGLAEETQY
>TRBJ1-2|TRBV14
ASSQIGRGGYT
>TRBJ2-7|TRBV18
ASSRGGADEQY
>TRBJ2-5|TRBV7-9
ASSSSGSSGKETQY
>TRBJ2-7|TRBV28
ASSLQVAHEQY
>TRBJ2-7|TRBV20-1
SASPPGQYPLYEQY
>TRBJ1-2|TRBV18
ASSAGQGGGGYT
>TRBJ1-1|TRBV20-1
SARVESTGYGTEAF
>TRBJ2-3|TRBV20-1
SAQFPGALTDTQY
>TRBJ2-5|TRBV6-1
ASETGPGQVTMSQETQY
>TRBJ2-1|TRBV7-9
ASSLELAGGLGEQF
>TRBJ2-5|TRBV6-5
ASRSGTAYQETQY
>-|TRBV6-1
ASKRGKETQY
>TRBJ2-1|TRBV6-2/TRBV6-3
ASAPGGAYNEQF
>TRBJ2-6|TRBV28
ASSGGRSGANVLT
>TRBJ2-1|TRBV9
ASSESGTSGYNEQF
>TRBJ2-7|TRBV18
ASSPNRAEQY
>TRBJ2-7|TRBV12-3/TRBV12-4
ASSNARDRETEQY